Given below is one T cell receptor (beta chain) in context. The V gene's germline CDR1 is MGHRA and CDR2 YSYEKL. The junction had 15 bases not matched to a gene; V was cut back by 0 bases and J by 6 bases. This CDR3 comprises 19 residues. RNA, once extracted, was reverse transcribed into cDNA for use as the sequencing template. TCRdb's table, derived via immunoSEQ multiplex PCR, lists solely in-frame clones and lacks some. The sample holds around 7,000 clones, roughly 66% seen once. Peripheral blood samples and lesional scalp punch biopsies were obtained from alopecia areata patients. This sample was taken from a study of CD8+ T cells in alopecia areata.

This chain connects TRBV4-1 to TRBJ2-2, with TRBD2 matching 8 bases. The sequencing used skin, collected at week 0. The receptor comes from a human donor with alopecia areata. The CDR3 sequence: CASSQEFLGSAGEAGELFF. The CDR3 DNA reads as TGCGCCAGCAGCCAAGAATTCCTGGGCTCAGCGGGGGAGGCCGGGGAGCTGTTTTTT.